This T cell receptor (beta chain) was sequenced during a study of cytotoxic CD8 clonotypes in ibrutinib-treated CLL. As for the study in general: Response samples were taken after a median of about 11 months on treatment, range 6 to 36. Productive templates averaged about 230,000 per sample, and productive rearrangements around 92,000.

The germline CDR1 and CDR2 sequences are SGHDT and YYEEEE. This CDR3 is built from 16 residues. Trimming took 1 base from V and 1 from J; bases not matched to a gene: 3. Points from the study as a whole: Clonality was higher at ibrutinib response and returned toward baseline at progression.

Depths of 1 in 200,000 to 1 in 1 million T cells were the sequencing target. The method was immunoSEQ multiplex PCR; TCRdb's version includes in-frame clones alone and lacks a portion of them. The sample includes a few hundred thousand clones, about three quarters seen only once; the top ten take just over 15%. Regarding this clone: Its specificity is not known.

Sequenced material: PBMCs, taken after 24 months of ibrutinib treatment. The sequence was collected from a human donor with chronic lymphocytic leukemia. V and J are TRBV5-6 and TRBJ1-5; the match to TRBD1 covers 9 bases. CDR3 coding DNA: TGTGCCAGCAGCTTGCTTGGACAGGGGAGCAATCAGCCCCAGCATTTT. Protein product: CASSLLGQGSNQPQHF.